The 19 T cell receptor beta chains below all came from one sample that was sequenced in a study of T cell responses to AZD1222 COVID-19 vaccine. TCRdb's table, derived via immunoSEQ multiplex PCR, lists solely in-frame clones and lacks some. The sample consists of 150,000 to 200,000 clones, approximately 92% of them appearing once. This material consisted of peripheral blood, taken on day 0 of AZD1222 vaccination. Receptors originate from an adult in good health.

The V call is TRBV15, the J call TRBJ1-4; D not resolved. Trimming pared 4 bases from V and 4 bases from J, leaving 10 bases between. Germline values: CDR1 LNHNV, CDR2 YYDKDF (reference sequence). There are 14 residues in the CDR3. CDR3 nucleotides: TGTGCCACCAGCATCGGAGTACTTAATGAAAAACTGTTTTTT. Amino acids: CATSIGVLNEKLFF. Supplemented by reference TRBV15 and TRBJ1-4, the full variable domain reads DAMVIQNPRYQVTQFGKPVTLSCSQTLNHNVMYWYQQKSSQAPKLLFHYYDKDFNNEADTPDNFQSRRPNTSFCFLDIRSPGLGDTAMYLCATSIGVLNEKLFFGSGTQLSVL.

The chain links TRBV7-9 to TRBJ1-2; D not certain. V lost 5 bases and J 8 bases, leaving 21 bases between the germline ends. Germline V gives CDR1 SEHNR, CDR2 FQNEAQ (reference sequence). The CDR3 is 15 residues long. CDR3 in DNA: TGTGCCAGCAGCCAAGGAGGGAACTCCGCGGAAGGCTACACCTTC. Translated: CASSQGGNSAEGYTF. Looking up the rest from reference TRBV7-9 and TRBJ1-2 gives the full variable domain: DTGVSQNPRHKITKRGQNVTFRCDPISEHNRLYWYRQTLGQGPEFLTYFQNEAQLEKSRLLSDRFSAERPKGSFSTLEIQRTEQGDSAMYLCASSQGGNSAEGYTFGSGTRLTVV.

V is TRBV29-1 and J is TRBJ1-2; a weak D match, TRBD1 (6 bases). With 6 bases removed from V and 6 bases from J, the gap between germline ends came to 11 bases. Germline V gene lookup returns CDR1 SQVTM and CDR2 ANQGSEA. CDR3 length: 11 residues. The CDR3 reads CSVAGADGYTF. The CDR3 nucleotides are TGCAGCGTGGCAGGGGCGGATGGCTACACCTTC.

The chain has TRBV5-1 and TRBJ1-4, with 7 bases identical to TRBD1. The ends lost 4 bases at V and 8 bases at J; junction bases unmatched: 11. From germline, CDR1 is SGHRS and CDR2 YFSETQ. This CDR3 has 15 amino acids. The CDR3 bases are TGCGCCAGCAGCCTAGGACCCGGGACAGAAGAAAAACTGTTTTTT. Its protein is CASSLGPGTEEKLFF.

The V and J genes are TRBV7-6 and TRBJ1-5, with a possible D match to TRBD1 (5 bases). The V gene's germline CDR1 is SGHVS and CDR2 FNYEAQ. CDR3 length: 13 amino acids. V was cut by 7 bases and J by 7 bases, with 14 bases left in between. CDR3 sequence: CASIQGPGQPQHF. In DNA, the CDR3 is TGTGCCAGCATCCAGGGTCCAGGGCAGCCCCAGCATTTT.

The chain joins TRBV6-6 to TRBJ1-2, with D possibly being TRBD1 (5 bases). This CDR3 is 15 amino acids long. V gave up 5 bases and J gave up 4 bases, with 17 bases separating them. Per germline, CDR1 MNHNY and CDR2 SVGAGI (reference sequence). The CDR3 DNA reads as TGTGCCAGCAGTACCGGGGCCACCAAAATCTATGGCTACACCTTC. It translates to CASSTGATKIYGYTF.

As to this clone: Other DNA variants within this sample encode the same CDR3. The rearrangement joins TRBV18 to TRBJ1-3; no reliable D call. The CDR3 is 13 amino acids. V lost 0 bases, J lost 5 bases, and 5 bases lay in between. Germline CDR1 is KGHSH and CDR2 is LQKENI. The CDR3 nucleotides are TGTGCCAGCTCACCACCGACGAGAAACACCATATATTTT. Translated: CASSPPTRNTIYF.

The V call is TRBV6-5, the J call TRBJ2-1, with 8 bases identical to TRBD2. This CDR3 contains 12 residues. Trimming cost V 7 bases and J 7 bases; bases outside gene matches: 3. Germline loops: CDR1 MNHEY, CDR2 SVGAGI. The DNA of the CDR3 is TGTGCCAGCAATTCGGGGGGGAATGAGCAGTTCTTC. It codes for CASNSGGNEQFF.

The chain is built from TRBV7-6 and TRBJ2-2, with D perhaps TRBD2 (5 bases). In germline, CDR1 is SGHVS, CDR2 FNYEAQ. This CDR3 spans 12 amino acids. The V and J ends lost 5 bases and 7 bases respectively, with 8 bases between them. The CDR3 DNA follows: TGTGCCAGCAGCCTCGGGAACGGGGAGCTGTTTTTT. Encoded protein: CASSLGNGELFF.

The chain combines TRBV10-3 with TRBJ2-3; 10 nucleotides match TRBD2. The CDR3 sequence is 18 residues long. The germline CDR1 and CDR2 sequences are ENHRY and SYGVKD. The V gene end was trimmed by 4 bases and the J gene end by 3 bases; junction bases not matched to a gene: 13. CDR3 region: CAISGALGSGGPTDTQYF. The CDR3 region has the DNA TGTGCCATCAGTGGCGCATTGGGTAGCGGGGGGCCAACAGATACGCAGTATTTT.

The chain uses TRBV29-1 and TRBJ2-2, with 7 bases fitting TRBD1. The V segment lost 1 base and the J segment 3 bases; nucleotides outside the gene matches: 5. CDR3 length equals 15 residues. Germline CDR1 SQVTM, CDR2 ANQGSEA. The CDR3 here is CSVEGRTGYTGELFF. The CDR3 coding sequence is TGCAGCGTTGAAGGGAGGACAGGATACACCGGGGAGCTGTTTTTT.

V is TRBV27 and J is TRBJ1-1; tentative D call: TRBD1 (5 bases). The CDR3 consists of 14 residues. Germline V lookup: CDR1 MNHEY, CDR2 SMNVEV (reference sequence). V lost 2 bases and J 4 bases, leaving 11 bases between the germline ends. The CDR3 is CASSLAGYSTEAFF. CDR3 nucleotides: TGTGCCAGCAGTTTAGCAGGGTATAGCACTGAAGCTTTCTTT.

The gene calls are TRBV28 and TRBJ2-2, with D possibly being TRBD1 or TRBD2 (6 bases each). This CDR3 contains 16 residues. The germline gives CDR1 MDHEN, CDR2 SYDVKM. Trimming removed 8 bases from V and 1 base from J, with 17 bases in between. Written as DNA, the CDR3 is TGTGCCAGCCTCACTCAGGGGAGGTGGAACACCGGGGAGCTGTTTTTT. Protein product: CASLTQGRWNTGELFF.

The chain carries TRBV28 and TRBJ1-2; D call uncertain. Germline-derived CDR1 and CDR2 are MDHEN and SYDVKM. V was clipped by 4 bases and J by 6 bases, with 12 bases between them. The CDR3 runs to 13 residues. The CDR3 DNA follows: TGTGCCAGCAGTTCCGGACGGTGGAATGGCTACACCTTC. Encoded protein: CASSSGRWNGYTF.

This clone was detected a few times. The chain links TRBV19 to TRBJ2-1, with 13 bases matching TRBD2. The J segment lost 10 bases and the V segment lost 9 bases, leaving 6 bases of the junction unmatched. Germline CDR1 is LNHDA and CDR2 is SQIVND (reference sequence). The CDR3 runs to 13 residues. CDR3 protein: CASQTSGRTEQFF. The DNA for the CDR3 is TGTGCCAGCCAGACTAGCGGGAGGACAGAGCAGTTCTTC.

The V call is TRBV28, the J call TRBJ1-3, with D possibly TRBD1 on 6 matching bases. V lost 6 bases and J lost 4, with 13 bases in between. This CDR3 is built from 14 residues. Germline V CDR1 and CDR2: MDHEN, SYDVKM. The CDR3: CASSPGGRGNTIYF. DNA of the CDR3: TGTGCCAGCAGCCCCGGGGGGCGAGGAAACACCATATATTTT. Full variable domain (remainder filled in from reference TRBV28 and TRBJ1-3): DVKVTQSSRYLVKRTGEKVFLECVQDMDHENMFWYRQDPGLGLRLIYFSYDVKMKEKGDIPEGYSVSREKKERFSLILESASTNQTSMYLCASSPGGRGNTIYFGEGSWLTVV.

This sequence joins TRBV7-6 and TRBJ1-5, with 8 bases fitting TRBD1. The CDR3 is 15 amino acids. In germline, CDR1 is SGHVS, CDR2 FNYEAQ. Losses at the gene ends were 5 bases for V and 7 bases for J; bases not matched to a gene: 10. The CDR3 sequence: CASSPTTGAGQPQHF. The CDR3 region has the DNA TGTGCCAGCAGCCCAACGACAGGGGCGGGGCAGCCCCAGCATTTT.

The chain couples TRBV3-1 (or the pseudogene TRBV3-2) to TRBJ1-2, with no clear D. This CDR3 spans 16 amino acids. The ends were cut back, 0 bases at V and 0 bases at J, with 11 bases in the middle. The germline gives CDR1 LGHDT, CDR2 YNNKEL (reference sequence). CDR3 sequence: CASSQDGRLANYGYTF. DNA of the CDR3: TGTGCCAGCAGCCAAGATGGTAGGTTAGCTAACTATGGCTACACCTTC.

The V gene is TRBV15, the J gene TRBJ2-5; no clear D gene. This CDR3 contains 17 residues. Per germline, CDR1 LNHNV and CDR2 YYDKDF (reference sequence). The ends were cut back, 5 bases at V and 5 bases at J, with 24 bases in the middle. The CDR3 here is CATSPPQGPVGSETQYF. The CDR3 DNA follows: TGTGCCACCAGCCCACCCCAAGGCCCCGTTGGCTCGGAGACCCAGTACTTC. Full variable domain (remainder filled in from reference TRBV15 and TRBJ2-5): DAMVIQNPRYQVTQFGKPVTLSCSQTLNHNVMYWYQQKSSQAPKLLFHYYDKDFNNEADTPDNFQSRRPNTSFCFLDIRSPGLGDTAMYLCATSPPQGPVGSETQYFGPGTRLLVL.